This T cell receptor beta chain was recovered during a study of T-cell reconstitution after alpha-beta-depleted transplantation in children. Study-level results: A year had passed since transplant, and T-cell counts and diversity by then came mostly from newly produced T cells. About two months after transplant, alpha-beta T cells reportedly came from several hundred expanded graft clones. The origin of high day-60 TCRbeta diversity in some patients lay in surviving recipient T cells and thymic progenitors.

To note about this clonotype: Its antigen is undetermined.

Germline CDR1 and CDR2: SGHTS and YDEGEE. V lost 1 base and J 7 bases, leaving 11 bases between the germline ends. The CDR3 totals 14 residues. Researchers prepared the TCRbeta library using unique molecular identifiers, the study reports. One entry per CDR3 protein, called by TCRdb with MiXCR from the PCR reads. The sample lists about 350,000 distinct CDR3 sequences, 15% to 20% seen once, with around 38% in the top ten. The input for sequencing was PBMCs, mostly from graft donor cells, taken 360 days after TCRalphabeta/CD19-depleted stem cell transplant. The chain is built from TRBV5-8 and TRBJ1-4; D is unclear. The TCR was taken from a male patient between 2 and 15 years old who had a stem cell transplant for acute lymphoblastic leukemia, so the T cells may come from the graft donor. The CDR3 reads CASSLRGDREKLFF. Here the CDR3 DNA reads TGTGCCAGCAGCTTGCGGGGAGATCGTGAAAAACTGTTTTTT.